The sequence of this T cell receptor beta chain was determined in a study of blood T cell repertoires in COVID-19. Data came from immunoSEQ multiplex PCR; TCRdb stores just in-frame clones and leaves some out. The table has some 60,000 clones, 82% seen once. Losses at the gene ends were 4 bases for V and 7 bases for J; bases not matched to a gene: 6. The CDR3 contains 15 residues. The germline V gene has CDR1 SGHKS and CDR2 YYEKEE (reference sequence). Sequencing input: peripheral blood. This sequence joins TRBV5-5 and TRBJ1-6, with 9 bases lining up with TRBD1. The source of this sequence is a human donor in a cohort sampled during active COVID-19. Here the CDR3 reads CASSTGQGGNSPLHF. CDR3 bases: TGTGCCAGCAGCACGGGACAGGGTGGGAATTCACCCCTCCACTTT.